This T cell receptor (beta chain) was captured in a study of cytotoxic CD8 clonotypes in ibrutinib-treated CLL. TCRdb's table, derived via immunoSEQ multiplex PCR, lists solely in-frame clones and lacks some. Of around 300,000 clones listed, around four fifths were seen once; the top ten hold under 8.5%. Whole-study results and caveats: Increased clonality at ibrutinib response gave way to a return toward baseline at progression.

Genomic DNA in an amount of approximately 2 micrograms was extracted from cryopreserved PBMCs and used for the preparation of TCR beta libraries. Regarding this clone: The antigen is not known.

Sequenced here: PBMCs, sampled before ibrutinib treatment. The sequence was collected from a human donor with chronic lymphocytic leukemia.

CDR3 sequence: CAWSPRWRIGSYEQYF. DNA for the CDR3: TGTGCCTGGAGTCCCCGGTGGAGGATAGGGTCCTACGAGCAGTACTTC. The chain couples TRBV30 to TRBJ2-7, with TRBD2 as a possible D gene (5 bases). CDR1 GTSNPN and CDR2 SVGIG come from the germline V gene (reference sequence). The CDR3 has 16 amino acids. With 2 bases removed from V and 1 base from J, the gap between germline ends came to 18 bases.